The clone carrying this T cell receptor (beta chain) has just a few counts. The data are from a study of T cells in Graves' hyperthyroidism and ophthalmopathy. Authors of the study amplified TCR beta CDR3 regions from RNA transcripts. Using the HTBI primer set, a first-round RT-PCR was run on the TCR CDR3. TCRdb re-analysed the multiplex PCR reads in MiXCR, keeping a single row per CDR3 protein. The table lists 490,000 or so distinct CDR3 sequences, about 16% of them singletons, with over 25% in the top ten. CDR1 and CDR2 (germline): MNHNS, SASEGT. CDR3 length: 14 amino acids. J lost 4 bases, V lost 4 bases, and 2 bases had no gene match.

The TCR sequence derives from a woman aged 25 to 39 with Graves' ophthalmopathy. Sequencing was done on a sample of blood. V is TRBV6-1 and J is TRBJ2-2; 8 nucleotides agree with TRBD2. CDR3 amino acids: CASSGLASTGELFF. The CDR3 DNA sequence: TGTGCCAGCAGTGGACTAGCGAGCACCGGGGAGCTGTTTTTT.